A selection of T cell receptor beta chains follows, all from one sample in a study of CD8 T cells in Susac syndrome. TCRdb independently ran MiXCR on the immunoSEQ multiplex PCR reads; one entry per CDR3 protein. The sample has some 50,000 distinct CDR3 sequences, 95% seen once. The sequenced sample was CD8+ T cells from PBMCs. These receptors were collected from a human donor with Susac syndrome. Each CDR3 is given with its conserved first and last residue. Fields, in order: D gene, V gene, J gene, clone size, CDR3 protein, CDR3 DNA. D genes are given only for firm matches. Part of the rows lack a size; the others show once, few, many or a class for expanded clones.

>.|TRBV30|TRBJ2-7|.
CACRAVVGNEQYF
TGTGCCTGTCGGGCGGTTGTGGGCAACGAGCAGTACTTC
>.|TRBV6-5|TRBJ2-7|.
CASSYGGKTDYEQYF
TGTGCCAGCAGTTACGGGGGTAAAACGGACTACGAGCAGTACTTC
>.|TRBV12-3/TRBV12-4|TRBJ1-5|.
CASSHGSAGNQPQHF
TGTGCCAGCAGTCATGGGTCGGCAGGGAATCAGCCCCAGCATTTT
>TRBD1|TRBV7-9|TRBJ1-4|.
CASSPSRQGTNEKLFF
TGTGCCAGCAGCCCATCCAGACAGGGAACTAATGAAAAACTGTTTTTT
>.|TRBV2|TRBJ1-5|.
CASSDGTASNQPQHF
TGTGCCAGCAGTGACGGGACGGCTAGCAATCAGCCCCAGCATTTT
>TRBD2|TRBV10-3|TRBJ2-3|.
CAISESTSGSTDTQYF
TGTGCCATCAGTGAGTCAACTAGCGGGAGCACAGATACGCAGTATTTT
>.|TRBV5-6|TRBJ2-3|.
CASKSTGASTDTQYF
TGTGCCAGCAAATCGACAGGAGCTAGCACAGATACGCAGTATTTT
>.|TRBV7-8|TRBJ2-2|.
CASSFLGRANTGELFF
TGTGCCAGCAGCTTCCTCGGTCGGGCGAACACCGGGGAGCTGTTTTTT
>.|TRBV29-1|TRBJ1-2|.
CSVDSPVGGYGYTF
TGCAGCGTTGATTCTCCAGTAGGAGGCTATGGCTACACCTTC
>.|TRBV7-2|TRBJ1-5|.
CASSLHRHSNQPQHF
TGTGCCAGCAGCTTACACAGGCATAGCAATCAGCCCCAGCATTTT
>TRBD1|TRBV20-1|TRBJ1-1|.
CSARTGTGATEAFF
TGCAGTGCTCGCACCGGGACAGGGGCAACTGAAGCTTTCTTT
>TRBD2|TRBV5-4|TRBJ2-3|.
CASTDGGSTDTQYF
TGTGCCAGCACCGACGGGGGGTCCACAGATACGCAGTATTTT
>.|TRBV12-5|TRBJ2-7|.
CASGTGYEQYF
TGTGCTAGTGGTACGGGCTACGAGCAGTACTTC
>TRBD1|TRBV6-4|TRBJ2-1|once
CASSAGTGYEQFF
TGTGCCAGCAGCGCCGGGACAGGGTATGAGCAGTTCTTC
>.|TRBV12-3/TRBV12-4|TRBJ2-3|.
CASSLARTTLRTDTQYF
TGTGCCAGCAGTTTAGCTAGGACAACTCTACGCACAGATACGCAGTATTTT
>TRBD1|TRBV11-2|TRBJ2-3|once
CASRARVGTGGTDTQYF
TGTGCCAGCCGGGCCCGAGTCGGGACAGGGGGCACAGATACGCAGTATTTT
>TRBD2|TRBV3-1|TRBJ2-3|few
CASSPDGGGTDTQYF
TGTGCCAGCAGCCCAGACGGGGGGGGCACAGATACGCAGTATTTT
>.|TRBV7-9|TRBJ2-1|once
CASSLVRLGLDEQFF
TGTGCCAGCAGCTTAGTCAGACTGGGACTGGATGAGCAGTTCTTC
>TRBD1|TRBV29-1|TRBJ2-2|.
CSVLSDRGLNTGELFF
TGCAGCGTCCTATCGGACAGGGGTCTGAACACCGGGGAGCTGTTTTTT
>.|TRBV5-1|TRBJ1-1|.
CASRGEGVGTEAFF
TGCGCCAGCAGAGGGGAAGGGGTAGGCACTGAAGCTTTCTTT
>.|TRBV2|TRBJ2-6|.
CASSADRDSGANVLTF
TGTGCCAGCAGTGCAGACAGAGACTCTGGGGCCAACGTCCTGACTTTC
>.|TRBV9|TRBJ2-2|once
CASSVFQVAGELFF
TGTGCCAGCAGCGTCTTCCAGGTTGCCGGGGAGCTGTTTTTT
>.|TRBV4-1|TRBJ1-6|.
CASSQDIGFTWVNSPLHF
TGCGCCAGCAGCCAAGATATCGGGTTCACGTGGGTCAATTCACCCCTCCACTTT
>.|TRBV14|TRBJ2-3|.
CASSPQMRDTQYF
TGTGCCAGCAGCCCCCAAATGAGGGATACGCAGTATTTT
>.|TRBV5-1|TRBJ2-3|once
CASSIHGGSGADTQYF
TGCGCCAGCAGCATCCACGGGGGATCGGGCGCAGATACGCAGTATTTT
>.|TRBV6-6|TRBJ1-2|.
CASSYSGGDYGYTF
TGTGCCAGCAGTTACTCAGGGGGGGACTATGGCTACACCTTC
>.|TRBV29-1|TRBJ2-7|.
CSHLTASYEQYF
TGCAGCCACCTGACAGCTTCCTACGAGCAGTACTTC
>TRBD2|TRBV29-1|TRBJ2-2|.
CSANAGGAGELFF
TGCAGCGCGAACGCGGGGGGGGCCGGGGAGCTGTTTTTT
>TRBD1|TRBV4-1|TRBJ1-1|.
CASSQEGQGEAFF
TGCGCCAGCAGCCAAGAGGGACAGGGTGAAGCTTTCTTT